Presented here are 10 T cell receptor beta chains from one specimen sequenced in a study of response to subunit inactivated influenza vaccine. A single record per CDR3 protein comes from TCRdb applying MiXCR to the RT-PCR reads. The table shows about 300,000 distinct CDR3 sequences, with approximately 23% occurring only once. Sequenced here: PBMCs from blood, sampled 21 months after vaccination. Receptors originate from a man aged 50-75 years who received an inactivated influenza vaccine.

The chain links TRBV5-4 to TRBJ1-6, with D tentatively TRBD1 (6 bases). Germline CDR1 is SGHNT and CDR2 is YYREEE (reference sequence). Deletions cut 4 bases from V and 14 bases from J, with 13 bases between. This CDR3 region has 12 residues. The CDR3 protein is CASSAPDSSLHF. CDR3 coding DNA: TGTGCCAGCAGCGCCCCGGACAGTTCCCTCCACTTT.

This clonotype was seen at least ten times. This chain links TRBV7-9 with TRBJ1-2; D remains ambiguous. Per the germline V gene, CDR1 is SEHNR and CDR2 is FQNEAQ (reference sequence). There are 14 residues in the CDR3. V lost 5 bases, J lost 1 base, and 11 bases lay in between. The CDR3 reads CASSPRGINYGYTF. Here the CDR3 DNA reads TGTGCCAGCAGCCCGAGAGGCATTAACTATGGCTACACCTTC.

This sequence joins TRBV6-2 or TRBV6-3 and TRBJ2-1, with 12 bases lining up with TRBD2. V shed 10 bases, J shed 7 bases, and the junction held 11 bases outside the gene matches. This CDR3 is built from 15 residues. The V gene's germline CDR1 is MNHEY and CDR2 SVGEGT. The CDR3 reads CATTPGLAGFNEQFF. Written as DNA, the CDR3 is TGTGCCACCACCCCCGGACTAGCGGGATTTAATGAGCAGTTCTTC.

This clonotype has a count of ten or more. The chain couples TRBV5-1 to TRBJ1-1, with D unresolved. The CDR3 is 13 residues long. Germline V CDR1 and CDR2: SGHRS, YFSETQ. Trimming stripped 3 bases from V and 4 bases from J, with 10 bases between. The CDR3 loop is CASSSHTGTEAFF. CDR3 DNA: TGCGCCAGCAGCTCTCACACGGGCACTGAAGCTTTCTTT.

This clonotype has only a few counts. The gene calls are TRBV28 and TRBJ1-4; tentative D call: TRBD1 (5 bases). The germline V and J ends were trimmed by 8 bases and 8 bases, with 18 bases remaining between them. The CDR3 runs 14 residues. CDR1 and CDR2 (germline): MDHEN, SYDVKM. The CDR3 sequence is CASLRGRMEEKLFF. In DNA, the CDR3 is TGTGCCAGCCTTAGGGGAAGGATGGAAGAAAAACTGTTTTTT. The full variable domain, with the rest looked up from reference TRBV28 and TRBJ1-4, is DVKVTQSSRYLVKRTGEKVFLECVQDMDHENMFWYRQDPGLGLRLIYFSYDVKMKEKGDIPEGYSVSREKKERFSLILESASTNQTSMYLCASLRGRMEEKLFFGSGTQLSVL.

This chain joins TRBV7-9 and TRBJ2-2; TRBD1 matches 7 bases. The V gene end was trimmed by 5 bases and the J gene end by 6 bases; junction bases not matched to a gene: 12. Germline V lookup: CDR1 SEHNR, CDR2 FQNEAQ (reference sequence). The CDR3 has 16 residues. The CDR3 here is CASSRTTGYEAGELFF. CDR3 sequence (DNA): TGTGCCAGCAGCCGAACGACAGGGTATGAAGCCGGGGAGCTGTTTTTT.

V gene TRBV7-2 combines with J gene TRBJ2-1; D unresolved. This CDR3 contains 15 residues. Trimming removed 2 bases at V and 2 bases at J, with 10 bases between. The V gene's germline CDR1 is SGHTA and CDR2 FQGNSA. Here the CDR3 reads CASSLSVITYNEQFF. The CDR3 nucleotides read TGTGCCAGCAGCTTATCGGTTATAACCTACAATGAGCAGTTCTTC. Drawing the rest from reference TRBV7-2 and TRBJ2-1, the complete variable domain is GAGVSQSPSNKVTEKGKDVELRCDPISGHTALYWYRQSLGQGLEFLIYFQGNSAPDKSGLPSDRFSAERTGGSVSTLTIQRTQQEDSAVYLCASSLSVITYNEQFFGPGTRLTVL.

This chain joins TRBV25-1 and TRBJ2-3, with 8 bases fitting TRBD2. V lost 2 bases to trimming and J lost 2 bases; unmatched junction nucleotides: 6. CDR3 length: 16 amino acids. Per the germline V gene, CDR1 is MGHDK and CDR2 is SYGVNS. CDR3 sequence reads: CASSETGGVNTDTQYF. CDR3 bases: TGTGCCAGCAGTGAAACGGGGGGGGTAAACACAGATACGCAGTATTTT.

The chain joins TRBV5-1 to TRBJ1-4; D not resolved. This CDR3 region has 15 residues. Deletions cut 0 bases from V and 6 bases from J, with 12 bases between. CDR1 is SGHRS, CDR2 YFSETQ, per germline. The CDR3 sequence: CASSLAGWGDEKLFF. As DNA, the CDR3 is TGCGCCAGCAGCTTGGCCGGTTGGGGAGATGAAAAACTGTTTTTT. Full variable domain (outside the CDR3, taken from reference TRBV5-1 and TRBJ1-4): KAGVTQTPRYLIKTRGQQVTLSCSPISGHRSVSWYQQTPGQGLQFLFEYFSETQRNKGNFPGRFSGRQFSNSRSEMNVSTLELGDSALYLCASSLAGWGDEKLFFGSGTQLSVL.

The chain carries TRBV19 and TRBJ1-4; 10 positions agree with TRBD1. The V and J ends lost 4 bases and 7 bases, in that order; junction bases with no gene match: 9. The germline V gene has CDR1 LNHDA and CDR2 SQIVND (reference sequence). The CDR3 is made up of 16 amino acids. CDR3 protein: CASSTLPGQGTEKLFF. DNA of the CDR3: TGTGCCAGTAGTACCCTCCCGGGACAGGGGACTGAAAAACTGTTTTTT.